The clone carrying this T cell receptor beta chain was detected only a few times. Germline V gives CDR1 MNHEY, CDR2 SMNVEV (reference sequence). This CDR3 comprises 15 residues. Deletions cut 4 bases from V and 2 bases from J, with 15 bases between. MiXCR, run by TCRdb on the reads, gives a single entry per CDR3 protein. The sample has about 490,000 distinct CDR3 sequences, 26% seen once. The data were taken from a study of T cell repertoires in cytomegalovirus infection. This TCR derives from a human donor in good health (CMV status not recorded). Some clones in this sample may be carry-over from other donors' samples. The chain is built from TRBV27 and TRBJ2-7, with D perhaps TRBD2 (5 bases). Sequenced sample: PBMCs. DNA for the CDR3: TGTGCCAGCAGTTCAACAATAGCGAGACCCTACGAGCAGTACTTC. It encodes CASSSTIARPYEQYF.